This entry concerns a single T cell receptor (beta chain). The CDR3 spans 14 residues. Deletions cut 5 bases from V and 7 bases from J, with 17 bases between. The V gene's germline CDR1 is SGHNT and CDR2 YENEEA. These data originate in a study of blood T cell repertoires in COVID-19. Background on the study: Sites across the United States, Italy and Spain contributed samples from acute and convalescent COVID-19. Sources were T cells, B-cell-depleted T cells, or PBMCs; the material itself was cDNA or gDNA.

Original analysis: By means of reference gene primer amplification, nucleated cell counts were estimated. TCRdb's table, derived via immunoSEQ multiplex PCR, lists solely in-frame clones and lacks some. D and trimming were read from the DNA, whereas the V and J calls and clone size are those reported in that table. Among 250,000 to 300,000 clones listed, approximately 86% were seen once. V usage is TRBV11-3 and J usage is TRBJ1-1, with a possible D match to TRBD1 (5 bases). The sample comprised peripheral blood. The source is a woman aged 60-75 years with COVID-19, enrolled during active disease. The CDR3 spells CASSRGVGIGEAFF. CDR3 nucleotide sequence: TGTGCCAGCAGCCGGGGGGTGGGGATTGGTGAAGCTTTCTTT. Supplemented by reference TRBV11-3 and TRBJ1-1, the full variable domain reads EAGVVQSPRYKIIEKKQPVAFWCNPISGHNTLYWYLQNLGQGPELLIRYENEEAVDDSQLPKDRFSAERLKGVDSTLKIQPAELGDSAVYLCASSRGVGIGEAFFGQGTRLTVV.